Here is one T cell receptor (beta chain) with its context. The data belong to a study of blood T cell repertoires in COVID-19. Overall study context: Sources were T cells, B-cell-depleted T cells, or PBMCs; the material itself was cDNA or gDNA.

The CDR3 consists of 15 residues. The junction had 1 base not matched to a gene; V was cut back by 1 base and J by 3 bases. Germline CDR1 is GTSNPN and CDR2 is SVGIG (reference sequence). Participants' reported clinical history set cohort assignment. Here immunoSEQ multiplex PCR was the method, and the copy in TCRdb shows in-frame clones only, minus some. The repertoire has 300,000 to 450,000 clones, around nine tenths of them found once; the top ten carry less than 1.5%. The chain has TRBV30 and TRBJ2-3; 13 bases match TRBD2. The sequenced sample was PBMCs or T cells enriched from blood (not recorded which). The clonotype was recovered from a woman under 30 who had recovered from COVID-19. The CDR3 protein is CAWSETSGGTDTQYF. CDR3 DNA: TGTGCCTGGAGTGAGACTAGCGGGGGGACAGATACGCAGTATTTT. Based on the CDR3 plus reference TRBV30 and TRBJ2-3, the full variable domain is SQTIHQWPATLVQPVGSPLSLECTVEGTSNPNLYWYRQAAGRGLQLLFYSVGIGQISSEVPQNLSASRPQDRQFILSSKKLLLSDSGFYLCAWSETSGGTDTQYFGPGTRLTVL.